The rows below give T cell receptor beta chains drawn from one sample of a study of blood T cell repertoires in COVID-19. TCRdb's copy holds only in-frame clones and misses some; the assay was immunoSEQ multiplex PCR. The sample lists around 180,000 clones; approximately 85% were seen once. The sequencing sample was made of peripheral blood. The receptor set was obtained from a man aged 55 to 70 with acute or convalescent COVID-19. Each CDR3 is given with its conserved first and last residue. D genes are given only for firm matches. Clone size, where shown, is once, few, many, or a class for clones that have expanded.

.,TRBJ2-5,TRBV5-1,TRBD2,CASSLAGTSGSQETQYF,TGCGCCAGCAGCTTGGCGGGGACTAGCGGGAGCCAAGAGACCCAGTACTTC
.,TRBJ1-2,TRBV27,TRBD1,CASSVGQGGYGYTF,TGTGCCAGCAGTGTAGGACAGGGAGGCTATGGCTACACCTTC
once,TRBJ2-7,TRBV7-2,TRBD2,CASSFGSGTSYEQYF,TGTGCCAGCTCGTTCGGTAGCGGGACATCCTACGAGCAGTACTTC
.,TRBJ2-2,TRBV27,.,CASSFSSGNTGELFF,TGTGCCAGCAGTTTTAGTAGCGGGAACACCGGGGAGCTGTTTTTT
few,TRBJ2-5,TRBV5-4,TRBD2,CASSLVAGETQYF,TGTGCCAGCAGCTTGGTAGCGGGAGAGACCCAGTACTTC
.,TRBJ2-2,TRBV28,.,CASSGGHFTGELFF,TGTGCCAGCAGTGGCGGACATTTCACCGGGGAGCTGTTTTTT
.,TRBJ2-5,TRBV5-4,TRBD1,CASSSWDRLGETQYF,TGTGCCAGCAGCTCCTGGGACAGGCTTGGGGAGACCCAGTACTTC
.,TRBJ2-3,TRBV19,TRBD2,CASRGRLAPQYF,TGTGCCAGTAGGGGAAGACTAGCCCCGCAGTATTTT
once,TRBJ2-7,TRBV19,.,CASSIDRSYEQYF,TGTGCCAGTAGTATAGACCGCTCCTACGAGCAGTACTTC
.,TRBJ2-3,TRBV6-6,TRBD2,CASSRKTSGYTSTDTQYF,TGTGCCAGCAGTCGAAAGACTAGCGGATATACTAGCACAGATACGCAGTATTTT
few,TRBJ1-1,TRBV5-4,TRBD1,CASSGGQGWDTEAFF,TGTGCCAGCAGCGGGGGACAGGGGTGGGACACTGAAGCTTTCTTT
.,TRBJ2-1,TRBV28,TRBD2,CATGGSSYNEQFF,TGTGCCACAGGCGGGAGCTCCTACAATGAGCAGTTCTTC
.,TRBJ2-5,TRBV29-1,TRBD2,CSVGTTSGGETQYF,TGCAGCGTCGGTACAACTAGCGGGGGAGAGACCCAGTACTTC
.,TRBJ2-3,TRBV9,.,CASSVAAGYGDTQYF,TGTGCCAGCAGCGTAGCTGCGGGGTACGGAGATACGCAGTATTTT
.,TRBJ2-3,TRBV7-2,TRBD2,CASSLDRSRSSGSTDTQYF,TGTGCCAGCAGCTTAGACAGGAGCCGGAGTAGCGGGAGCACAGATACGCAGTATTTT